Below are 2 T cell receptor beta chains sequenced from a single sample in a study of tumor-infiltrating lymphocytes in localized non-small cell lung cancer. Generated by immunoSEQ multiplex PCR, the TCRdb table keeps only in-frame clones and is missing some. This sample has approximately 14,000 clones, with approximately 62% found just once. The sample comprised uninvolved lung tissue not adjacent to the tumor. These receptor sequences come from a human donor with non-small cell lung cancer.

The V gene is TRBV23-1, the J gene TRBJ1-3; 7 nucleotides agree with TRBD1. TRBV23-1 is classed as an ORF, of uncertain function. The CDR3 has 15 residues. The ends lost 4 bases at V and 3 bases at J; junction bases unmatched: 6. The CDR3 sequence is CASSRKGGGGNTIYF. The CDR3 region has the DNA TGCGCCAGCAGTCGGAAAGGGGGCGGTGGAAACACCATATATTTT.

In this sample, this clone turned up a few times. This chain connects TRBV4-3 to TRBJ1-6; 9 nucleotides match TRBD1. Trimming at V came to 3 bases and at J to 14 bases, leaving 8 bases not matched to a gene. Germline CDR1 and CDR2: LGHNA and YSLEER. There are 14 residues in the CDR3. CDR3 sequence (DNA): TGCGCCAGCAGCCACAGGGGGGACAGGGTCACCCTCCACTTT. Residues: CASSHRGDRVTLHF.